This T cell receptor beta chain was retrieved from a study of T cells in Graves' hyperthyroidism and ophthalmopathy. This clonotype has a count of ten or more. Antigen specificity is unknown. Germline is not matched at one junction end, which may reflect a read error. Authors of the study amplified TCR beta CDR3 regions from RNA transcripts. HTBI primers drove first-round RT-PCR of the TCR CDR3. TCRdb independently ran MiXCR on the multiplex PCR reads; one entry per CDR3 protein. The profile shows 270,000 or so distinct CDR3 sequences, roughly 15% of them singletons. Study-wide results and limits: Model-based prediction identified ophthalmopathy a median around 6.5 months prior to its onset.

Looked up from germline, CDR1 is MNHNS and CDR2 is SASEGT. The CDR3 covers 12 residues. The sequence was obtained from a woman between 45 and 65 years old with Graves' hyperthyroidism that later progressed to Graves' ophthalmopathy. The genes are TRBV6-1 and TRBJ2-4; 7 bases agree with TRBD1. Sequenced sample: blood. Here the CDR3 reads CASSGQGSKLDF. The CDR3 DNA follows: TGTGCCAGCAGTGGACAGGGTTCTAAGTTGGACTTC.